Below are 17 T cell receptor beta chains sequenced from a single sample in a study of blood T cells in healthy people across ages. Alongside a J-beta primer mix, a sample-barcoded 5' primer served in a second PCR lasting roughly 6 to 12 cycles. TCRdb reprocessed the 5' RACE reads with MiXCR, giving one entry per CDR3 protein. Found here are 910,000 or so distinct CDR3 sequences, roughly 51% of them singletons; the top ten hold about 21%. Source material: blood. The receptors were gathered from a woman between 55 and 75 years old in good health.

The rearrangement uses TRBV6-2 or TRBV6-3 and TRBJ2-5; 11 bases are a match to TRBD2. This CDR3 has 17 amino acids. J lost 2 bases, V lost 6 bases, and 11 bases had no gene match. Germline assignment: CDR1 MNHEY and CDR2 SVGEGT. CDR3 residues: CASSRRTSGLPQETQYF. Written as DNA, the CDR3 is TGTGCCAGCAGCCGCAGGACTAGCGGGCTTCCTCAAGAGACCCAGTACTTC.

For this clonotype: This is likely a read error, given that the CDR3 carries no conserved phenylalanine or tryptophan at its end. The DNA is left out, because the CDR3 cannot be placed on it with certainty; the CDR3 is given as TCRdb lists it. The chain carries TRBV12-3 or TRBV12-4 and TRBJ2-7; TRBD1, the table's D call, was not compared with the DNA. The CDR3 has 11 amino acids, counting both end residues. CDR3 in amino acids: CASSLGQGIGS.

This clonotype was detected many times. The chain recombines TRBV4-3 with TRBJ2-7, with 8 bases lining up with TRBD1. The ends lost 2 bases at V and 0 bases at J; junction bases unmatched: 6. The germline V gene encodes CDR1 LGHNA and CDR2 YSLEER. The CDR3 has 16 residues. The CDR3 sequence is CASSQITGTGSYEQYF. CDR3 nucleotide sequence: TGCGCCAGCAGCCAAATTACCGGGACAGGCTCCTACGAGCAGTACTTC.

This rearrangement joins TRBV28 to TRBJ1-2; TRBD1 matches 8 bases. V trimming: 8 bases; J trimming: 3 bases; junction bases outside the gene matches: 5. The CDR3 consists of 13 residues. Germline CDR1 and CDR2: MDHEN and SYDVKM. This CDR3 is CASLDRADYGYTF. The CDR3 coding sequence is TGTGCCAGCTTGGACAGGGCGGACTATGGCTACACCTTC.

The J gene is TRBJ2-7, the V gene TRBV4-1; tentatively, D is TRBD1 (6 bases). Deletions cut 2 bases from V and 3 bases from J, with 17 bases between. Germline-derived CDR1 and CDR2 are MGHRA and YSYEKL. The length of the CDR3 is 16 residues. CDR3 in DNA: TGCGCCAGCAGCCAACCCACAGGGAAGAAGGGCTACGAGCAGTACTTC. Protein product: CASSQPTGKKGYEQYF.

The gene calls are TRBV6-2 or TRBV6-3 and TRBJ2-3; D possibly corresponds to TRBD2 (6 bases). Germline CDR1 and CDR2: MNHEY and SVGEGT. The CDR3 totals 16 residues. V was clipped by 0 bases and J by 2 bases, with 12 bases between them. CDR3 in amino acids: CASSYSVTRFTDTQYF. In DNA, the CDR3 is TGTGCCAGCAGTTACTCCGTGACTAGGTTCACAGATACGCAGTATTTT.

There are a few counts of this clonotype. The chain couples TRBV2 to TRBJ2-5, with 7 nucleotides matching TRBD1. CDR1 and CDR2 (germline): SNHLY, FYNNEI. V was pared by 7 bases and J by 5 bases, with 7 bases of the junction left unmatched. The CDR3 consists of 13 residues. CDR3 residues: CASNRGVGETQYF. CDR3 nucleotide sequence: TGTGCCAGCAACAGGGGTGTCGGGGAGACCCAGTACTTC.

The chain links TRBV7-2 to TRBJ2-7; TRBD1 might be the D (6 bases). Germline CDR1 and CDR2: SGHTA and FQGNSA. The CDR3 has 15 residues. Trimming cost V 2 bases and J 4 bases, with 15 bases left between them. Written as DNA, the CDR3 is TGTGCCAGCAGCTTAAATCCGGGACACAGATACGAGCAGTACTTC. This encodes CASSLNPGHRYEQYF.

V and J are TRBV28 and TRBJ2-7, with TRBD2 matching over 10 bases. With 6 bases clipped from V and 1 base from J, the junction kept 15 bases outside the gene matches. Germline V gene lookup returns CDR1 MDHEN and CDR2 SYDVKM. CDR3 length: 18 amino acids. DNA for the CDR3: TGTGCCAGCAGAGTCCCCCCAGGACTAGCGGCGCAATCCTACGAGCAGTACTTC. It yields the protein CASRVPPGLAAQSYEQYF. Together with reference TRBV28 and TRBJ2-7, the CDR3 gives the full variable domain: DVKVTQSSRYLVKRTGEKVFLECVQDMDHENMFWYRQDPGLGLRLIYFSYDVKMKEKGDIPEGYSVSREKKERFSLILESASTNQTSMYLCASRVPPGLAAQSYEQYFGPGTRLTVT.

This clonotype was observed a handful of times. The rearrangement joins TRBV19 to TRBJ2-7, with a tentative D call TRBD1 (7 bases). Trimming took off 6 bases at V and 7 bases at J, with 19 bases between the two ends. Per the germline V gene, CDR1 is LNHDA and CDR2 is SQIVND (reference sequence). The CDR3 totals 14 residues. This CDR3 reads CASSPSDRAGEQYF. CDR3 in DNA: TGTGCCAGTAGCCCGTCCGACAGGGCGGGGGAGCAGTACTTC.

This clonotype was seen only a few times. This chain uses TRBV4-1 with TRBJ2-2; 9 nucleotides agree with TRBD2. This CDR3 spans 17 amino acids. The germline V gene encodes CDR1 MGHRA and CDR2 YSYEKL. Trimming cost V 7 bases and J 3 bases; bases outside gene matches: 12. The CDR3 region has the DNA TGCGCCAGCACCCTAAATGTTGCGGGAGGGTACACCGGGGAGCTGTTTTTT. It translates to CASTLNVAGGYTGELFF.

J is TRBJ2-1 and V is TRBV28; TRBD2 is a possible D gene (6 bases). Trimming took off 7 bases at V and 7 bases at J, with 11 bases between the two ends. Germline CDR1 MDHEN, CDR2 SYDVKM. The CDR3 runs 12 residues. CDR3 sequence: CASKLRGNEQFF. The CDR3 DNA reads TGTGCCAGCAAACTGCGGGGAAATGAGCAGTTCTTC.

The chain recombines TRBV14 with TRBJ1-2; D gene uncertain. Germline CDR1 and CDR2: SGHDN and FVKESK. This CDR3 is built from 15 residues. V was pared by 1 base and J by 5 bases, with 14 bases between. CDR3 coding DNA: TGTGCCAGCAGCCAAGCGACGGGGATCCCTTATGGCTACACCTTC. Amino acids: CASSQATGIPYGYTF.

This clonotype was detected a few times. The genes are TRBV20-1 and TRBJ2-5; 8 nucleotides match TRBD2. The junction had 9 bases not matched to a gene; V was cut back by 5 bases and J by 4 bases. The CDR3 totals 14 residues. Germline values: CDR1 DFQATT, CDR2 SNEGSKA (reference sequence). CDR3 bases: TGCAGTGCTCGAGTTTCGGCGGGGGGAGAGACCCAGTACTTC. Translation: CSARVSAGGETQYF.

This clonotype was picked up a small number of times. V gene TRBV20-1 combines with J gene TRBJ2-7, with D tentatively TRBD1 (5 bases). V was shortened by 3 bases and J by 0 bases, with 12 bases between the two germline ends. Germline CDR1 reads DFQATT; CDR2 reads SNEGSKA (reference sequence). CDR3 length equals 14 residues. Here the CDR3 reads CSASDAGISYEQYF. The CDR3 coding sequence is TGCAGTGCTAGTGATGCAGGGATCTCCTACGAGCAGTACTTC.

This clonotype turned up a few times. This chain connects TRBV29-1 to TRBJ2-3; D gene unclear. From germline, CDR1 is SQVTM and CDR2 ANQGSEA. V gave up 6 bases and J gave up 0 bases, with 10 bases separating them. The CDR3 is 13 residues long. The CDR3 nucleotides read TGCAGCGTCGCTCGAGGAAGCACAGATACGCAGTATTTT. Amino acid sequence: CSVARGSTDTQYF.

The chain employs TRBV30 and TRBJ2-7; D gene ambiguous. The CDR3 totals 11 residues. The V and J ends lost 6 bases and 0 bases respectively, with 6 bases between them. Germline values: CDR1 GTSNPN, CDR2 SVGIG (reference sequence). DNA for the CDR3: TGTGCCTGTAGCACCTCCTACGAGCAGTACTTC. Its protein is CACSTSYEQYF. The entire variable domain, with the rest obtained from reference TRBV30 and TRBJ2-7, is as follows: SQTIHQWPATLVQPVGSPLSLECTVEGTSNPNLYWYRQAAGRGLQLLFYSVGIGQISSEVPQNLSASRPQDRQFILSSKKLLLSDSGFYLCACSTSYEQYFGPGTRLTVT.